This entry concerns a single TCR beta chain. Authors' analysis steps: Cell counts per sample came from amplifying reference gene primers. This table comes from immunoSEQ multiplex PCR, and its TCRdb copy is limited to in-frame clones, with some not included. From that table come the V and J calls and clone size; the DNA was used to work out D and trimming. Of under 130,000 clones listed, around 79% were seen once; the top ten hold around 20%. The source of the sample is a study of blood T cell repertoires in COVID-19. In the study overall: Nucleic acid was either cDNA or gDNA, and it came from T cells, B-cell-depleted T cells, or PBMCs.

Material for sequencing was peripheral blood. The clonotype comes from a man in his 70s with active or convalescent COVID-19.

The CDR3 DNA follows: TGTGCCAGCAGTTCCCGACAGGGCAGAGTGAACACTGAAGCTTTCTTT. Translation: CASSSRQGRVNTEAFF. This chain joins TRBV6-2 or TRBV6-3 and TRBJ1-1, with TRBD1 identical over 7 bases. With 4 bases clipped from V and 0 bases from J, the junction kept 8 bases outside the gene matches. This CDR3 region has 16 residues. Germline V lookup: CDR1 MNHEY, CDR2 SVGEGT.